This T cell receptor (beta chain) stems from a study of technical replicates of blood from a few donors. The CDR3 has 15 amino acids. CDR1 and CDR2 (germline): SEHNR, FQNEAQ (reference sequence). J was trimmed by 5 bases and V by 2 bases; bases with no gene match: 4. Profiling relied on immunoSEQ multiplex PCR, and the TCRdb table lists in-frame clones only, not all of them. The sample has under 65,000 clones, around nine tenths seen once. The V and J genes are TRBV7-9 and TRBJ2-5; 11 bases align to TRBD2. This clonotype was obtained from a human donor in good health. Some clones in this sample may be carry-over from other donors' samples. Sequences were obtained from PBMCs. The CDR3 sequence is CASSLLAGGPETQYF. CDR3 DNA: TGTGCCAGCAGCTTACTAGCGGGGGGTCCGGAGACCCAGTACTTC.